The entry that follows covers one T cell receptor beta chain sequence. Its cognate antigen is unknown. The primer mix had 60 Vbeta and 13 Jbeta primers. Under the authors' procedure: Roughly 76 million unique TCR beta chains, about 11 million of them shared, were counted by a later analysis. Only in-frame clones appear in the TCRdb table, and some are missing; sequencing was by immunoSEQ multiplex PCR. That table is the source of V, J and clone size, and D and trimming were worked out from the DNA. The data contain about 160,000 clones, 82% of them singletons. These data are taken from a study of cytomegalovirus exposure and HLA in healthy donors. Study-level results: The records held CMV serostatus as the only immune exposure information. Equally common other TCR beta chains were less clonally expanded than HLA-associated ones, a later analysis found.

Looked up from germline, CDR1 is MNHEY and CDR2 is SMNVEV (reference sequence). V dropped 2 bases and J dropped 4 bases, with 21 bases sitting between them. The CDR3 is 17 residues long. The receptor was isolated from a girl aged 2-9 years in good health and CMV-seropositive. The sequenced material came from PBMCs. The rearrangement joins TRBV27 to TRBJ2-7; D is possibly TRBD2 (6 bases). CDR3 DNA: TGTGCCAGCAGTTTAACCGGGACCTCCTTGGGGACTTACGAGCAGTACTTC. Translating gives CASSLTGTSLGTYEQYF.